The 7 T cell receptor beta chains in this list originate from one sample, sequenced in a study of blood T cell repertoires in COVID-19. Clones were read by immunoSEQ multiplex PCR, and TCRdb kept only the in-frame ones, dropping some. The profile shows fewer than 500,000 clones, about 85% of them singletons. The sample taken for sequencing was PBMCs or T cells enriched from blood (not recorded which). The receptors were sampled from a woman younger than 30 with acute COVID-19.

The J gene is TRBJ2-7, the V gene TRBV7-2; a weak D match, TRBD2 (6 bases). V was clipped by 2 bases and J by 5 bases, with 7 bases between them. Germline V CDR1 and CDR2: SGHTA, FQGNSA. The CDR3 totals 12 residues. The CDR3 sequence is CASSLPSDEQYF. The CDR3, as DNA: TGTGCCAGCAGCTTACCTAGCGACGAGCAGTACTTC.

The chain has TRBV18 and TRBJ1-6; the match to TRBD1 covers 7 bases. This CDR3 contains 16 residues. The junction had 8 bases not matched to a gene; V was cut back by 2 bases and J by 7 bases. Germline V CDR1 and CDR2: KGHSH, LQKENI. The CDR3 here is CASSPEGLQGNSPLHF. Here the CDR3 DNA reads TGTGCCAGCTCACCAGAGGGATTACAGGGGAATTCACCCCTCCACTTT.

The chain uses TRBV7-3 and TRBJ2-3; a possible D gene is TRBD2 (6 bases). The CDR3 spans 14 residues. Trimming left V 5 bases short and J 4 bases short, with 13 bases between. Per germline, CDR1 SGHTA and CDR2 FQGTGA. The CDR3 sequence is CASSRIAGSDTQYF. The CDR3 DNA follows: TGTGCCAGCAGCCGGATCGCGGGGTCAGATACGCAGTATTTT.

The rearrangement joins TRBV19 to TRBJ1-2, with a weak D call TRBD1 (5 bases). The V gene's germline CDR1 is LNHDA and CDR2 SQIVND (reference sequence). The CDR3 contains 18 residues. Trimming removed 1 base at V and 4 bases at J, with 22 bases between. This chain's CDR3 is CASSIGEGANPPPYGYTF. CDR3 nucleotides: TGTGCCAGTAGTATAGGAGAAGGGGCAAATCCTCCCCCCTATGGCTACACCTTC.

J is TRBJ2-7 and V is TRBV7-9, with TRBD1 as a possible D gene (6 bases). V shed 11 bases and J shed 0 bases, with 20 bases lying between them. The CDR3 is made up of 15 amino acids. Looked up from germline, CDR1 is SEHNR and CDR2 is FQNEAQ (reference sequence). CDR3 amino acids: CAHRRPSDSSYEQYF. The CDR3 DNA follows: TGTGCCCACAGACGTCCCTCGGACAGCTCCTACGAGCAGTACTTC.

This clone came up a few times. V gene TRBV19 combines with J gene TRBJ2-3, with D perhaps TRBD2 (5 bases). Between the trimmed V and J ends, which lost 0 bases and 4 bases, there was a span of 11 bases. Germline V gives CDR1 LNHDA, CDR2 SQIVND (reference sequence). CDR3 length: 15 amino acids. CDR3 loop: CASSIDRGQADTQYF. The CDR3 nucleotides read TGTGCCAGTAGTATAGATCGCGGGCAGGCAGATACGCAGTATTTT.

The chain couples TRBV20-1 to TRBJ2-3, with TRBD2 matching over 8 bases. Looked up from germline, CDR1 is DFQATT and CDR2 is SNEGSKA (reference sequence). The CDR3 contains 15 residues. With 3 bases clipped from V and 5 bases from J, the junction kept 10 bases outside the gene matches. As DNA, the CDR3 is TGCAGTGCTAGTCTGTCGGGGGGGCGGCAAGATACGCAGTATTTT. Protein: CSASLSGGRQDTQYF.